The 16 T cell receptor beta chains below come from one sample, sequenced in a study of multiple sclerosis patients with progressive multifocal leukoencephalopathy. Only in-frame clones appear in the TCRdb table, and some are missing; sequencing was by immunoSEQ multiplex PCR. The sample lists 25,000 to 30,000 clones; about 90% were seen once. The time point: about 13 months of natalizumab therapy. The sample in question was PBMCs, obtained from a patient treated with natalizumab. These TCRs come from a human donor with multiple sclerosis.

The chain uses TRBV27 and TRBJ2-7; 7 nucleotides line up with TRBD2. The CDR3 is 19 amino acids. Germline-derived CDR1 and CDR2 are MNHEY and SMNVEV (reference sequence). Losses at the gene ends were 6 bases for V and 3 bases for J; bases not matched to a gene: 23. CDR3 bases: TGTGCCAGCAGCCCGTGGGGGGGATTAGTTCCCCGAGAAATCTACGAGCAGTACTTC. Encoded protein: CASSPWGGLVPREIYEQYF.

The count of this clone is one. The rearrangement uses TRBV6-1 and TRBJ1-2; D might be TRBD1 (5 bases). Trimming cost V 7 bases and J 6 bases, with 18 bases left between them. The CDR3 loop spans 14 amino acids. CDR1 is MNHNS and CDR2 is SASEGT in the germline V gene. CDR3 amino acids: CASTAEAPGHGYTF. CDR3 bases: TGTGCCAGCACCGCCGAAGCCCCAGGGCATGGCTACACCTTC.

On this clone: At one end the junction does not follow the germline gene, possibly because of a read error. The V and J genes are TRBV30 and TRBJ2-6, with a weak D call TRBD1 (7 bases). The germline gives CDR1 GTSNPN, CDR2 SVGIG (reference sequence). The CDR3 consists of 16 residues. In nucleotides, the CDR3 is TGTGCCTCTAGAACGGACAGGCGGTCGGGGGCCGACGTCCTGACTTTC. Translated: CASRTDRRSGADVLTF.

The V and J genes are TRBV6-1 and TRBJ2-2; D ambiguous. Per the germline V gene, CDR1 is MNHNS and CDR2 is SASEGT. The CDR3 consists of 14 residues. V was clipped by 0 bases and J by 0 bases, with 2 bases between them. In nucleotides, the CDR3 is TGTGCCAGCAGTGAAGCACCGAACACCGGGGAGCTGTTTTTT. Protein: CASSEAPNTGELFF.

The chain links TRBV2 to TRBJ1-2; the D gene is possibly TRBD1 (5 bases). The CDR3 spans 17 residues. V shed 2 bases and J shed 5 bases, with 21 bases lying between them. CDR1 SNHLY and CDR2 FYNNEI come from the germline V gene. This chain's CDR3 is CASSELQRPRGGYGYTF. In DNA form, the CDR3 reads TGTGCCAGCAGTGAATTACAACGGCCTCGGGGGGGTTATGGCTACACCTTC.

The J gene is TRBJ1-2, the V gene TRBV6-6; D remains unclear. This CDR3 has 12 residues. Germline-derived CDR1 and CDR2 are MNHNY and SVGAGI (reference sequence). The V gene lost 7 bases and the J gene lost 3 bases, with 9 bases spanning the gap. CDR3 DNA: TGTGCCAGCATGGGTCTGGACTATGGCTACACCTTC. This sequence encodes CASMGLDYGYTF.

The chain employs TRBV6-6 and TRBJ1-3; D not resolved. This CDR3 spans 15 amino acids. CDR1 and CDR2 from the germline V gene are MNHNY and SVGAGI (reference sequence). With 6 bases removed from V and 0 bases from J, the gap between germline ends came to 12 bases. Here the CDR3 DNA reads TGTGCCAGCAGCCGTCAGGAATACTCTGGAAACACCATATATTTT. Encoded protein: CASSRQEYSGNTIYF.

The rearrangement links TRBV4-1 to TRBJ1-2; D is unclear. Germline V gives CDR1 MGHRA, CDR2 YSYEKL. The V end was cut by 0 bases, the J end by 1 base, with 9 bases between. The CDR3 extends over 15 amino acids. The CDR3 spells CASSQDLAFNYGYTF. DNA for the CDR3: TGCGCCAGCAGCCAAGATCTGGCCTTTAACTATGGCTACACCTTC.

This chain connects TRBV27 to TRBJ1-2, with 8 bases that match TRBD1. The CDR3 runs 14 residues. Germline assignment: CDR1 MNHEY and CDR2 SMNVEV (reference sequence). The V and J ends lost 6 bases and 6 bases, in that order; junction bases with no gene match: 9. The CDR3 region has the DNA TGTGCCAGCAGGCGCGGACAGGGAGGGAATGGCTACACCTTC. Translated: CASRRGQGGNGYTF.

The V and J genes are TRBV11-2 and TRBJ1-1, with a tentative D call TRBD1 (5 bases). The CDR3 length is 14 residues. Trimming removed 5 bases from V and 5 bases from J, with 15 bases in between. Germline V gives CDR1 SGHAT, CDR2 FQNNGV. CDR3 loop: CASSTGLEGTEAFF. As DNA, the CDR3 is TGTGCCAGCAGCACGGGCCTGGAGGGGACTGAAGCTTTCTTT.

The DNA of the CDR3 is TGTGCCAGCACTATAGGGGGGGCGGCTGAAGCTTTCTTT. It specifies CASTIGGAAEAFF. The genes are TRBV11-2 and TRBJ1-1; D perhaps matches TRBD1 (6 bases). Germline V CDR1 and CDR2: SGHAT, FQNNGV. CDR3 length equals 13 residues. V was clipped by 7 bases and J by 6 bases, with 15 bases between them.

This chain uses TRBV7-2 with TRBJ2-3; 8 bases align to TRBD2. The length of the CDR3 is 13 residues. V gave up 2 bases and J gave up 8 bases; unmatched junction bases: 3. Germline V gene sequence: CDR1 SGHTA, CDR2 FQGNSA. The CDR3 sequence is CASSLPGGGTQYF. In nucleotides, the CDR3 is TGTGCCAGCAGCTTACCCGGGGGGGGTACGCAGTATTTT.

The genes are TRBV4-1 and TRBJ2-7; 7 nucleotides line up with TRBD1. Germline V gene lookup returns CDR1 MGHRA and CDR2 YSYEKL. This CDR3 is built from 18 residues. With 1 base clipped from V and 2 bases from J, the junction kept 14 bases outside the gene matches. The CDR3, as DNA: TGCGCCAGCAGCCAAGGTACGTTACAGGGGCGCGACGCCTACGAGCAGTACTTC. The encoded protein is CASSQGTLQGRDAYEQYF.

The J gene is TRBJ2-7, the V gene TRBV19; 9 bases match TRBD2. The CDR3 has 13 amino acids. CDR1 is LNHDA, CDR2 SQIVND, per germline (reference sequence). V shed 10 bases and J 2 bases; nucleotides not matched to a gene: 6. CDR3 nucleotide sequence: TGTGCCACTACGGGACTAGCAGCCTACGAGCAGTACTTC. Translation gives CATTGLAAYEQYF. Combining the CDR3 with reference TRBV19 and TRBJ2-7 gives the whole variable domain DGGITQSPKYLFRKEGQNVTLSCEQNLNHDAMYWYRQDPGQGLRLIYYSQIVNDFQKGDIAEGYSVSREKKESFPLTVTSAQKNPTAFYLCATTGLAAYEQYFGPGTRLTVT.

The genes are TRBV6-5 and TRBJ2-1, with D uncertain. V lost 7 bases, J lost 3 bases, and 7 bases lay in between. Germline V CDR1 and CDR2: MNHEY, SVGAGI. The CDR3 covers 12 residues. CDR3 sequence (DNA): TGTGCCAGCAAGGACGGCTACAATGAGCAGTTCTTC. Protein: CASKDGYNEQFF.

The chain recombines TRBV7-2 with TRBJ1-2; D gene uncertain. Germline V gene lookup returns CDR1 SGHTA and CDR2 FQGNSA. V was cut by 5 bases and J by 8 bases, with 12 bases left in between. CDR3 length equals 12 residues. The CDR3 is CASSTRLRGYTF. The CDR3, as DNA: TGTGCCAGCAGCACTCGACTTCGGGGCTACACCTTC.